A single count supports the clone carrying this T cell receptor (beta chain). What it recognizes is unknown. This CDR3 has 13 amino acids. Trimming pared 3 bases from V and 6 bases from J, leaving 9 bases between. Germline-derived CDR1 and CDR2 are SNHLY and FYNNEI. These data come from a study of response to subunit inactivated influenza vaccine. Study conclusions and caveats: Few new T cells, the authors suggested, are recruited by each seasonal influenza vaccination.

TCRdb used MiXCR to reprocess the RT-PCR reads, holding one entry per CDR3 protein. The data hold around 850,000 distinct CDR3 sequences, with around 20% observed a single time. The input for sequencing was PBMCs from blood, taken 4 to 6 days after vaccination. This clonotype originated in a man aged 50-60 years who received an inactivated influenza vaccine. The chain combines TRBV2 with TRBJ2-1; D call uncertain. CDR3: CASSDLLVNEQFF. The DNA for the CDR3 is TGTGCCAGCAGTGATTTATTGGTCAATGAGCAGTTCTTC.